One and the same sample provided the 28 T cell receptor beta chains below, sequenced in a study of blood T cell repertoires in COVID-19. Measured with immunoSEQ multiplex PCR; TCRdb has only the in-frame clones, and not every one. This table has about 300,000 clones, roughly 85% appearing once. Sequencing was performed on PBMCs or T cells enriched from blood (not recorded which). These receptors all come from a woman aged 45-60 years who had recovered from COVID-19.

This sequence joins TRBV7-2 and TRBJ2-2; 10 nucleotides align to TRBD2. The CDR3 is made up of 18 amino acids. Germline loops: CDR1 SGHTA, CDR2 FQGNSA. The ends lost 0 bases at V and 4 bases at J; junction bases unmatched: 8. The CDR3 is CASSLALLAGESTGELFF. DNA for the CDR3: TGTGCCAGCAGCTTAGCGCTTCTAGCGGGAGAAAGCACCGGGGAGCTGTTTTTT.

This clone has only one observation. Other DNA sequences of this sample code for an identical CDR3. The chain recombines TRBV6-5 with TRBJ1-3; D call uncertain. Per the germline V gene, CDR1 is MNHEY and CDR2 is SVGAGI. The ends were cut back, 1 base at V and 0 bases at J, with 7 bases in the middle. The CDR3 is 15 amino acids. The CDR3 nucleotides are TGTGCCAGCAGTTACTATCCGCGCTCTGGAAACACCATATATTTT. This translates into CASSYYPRSGNTIYF.

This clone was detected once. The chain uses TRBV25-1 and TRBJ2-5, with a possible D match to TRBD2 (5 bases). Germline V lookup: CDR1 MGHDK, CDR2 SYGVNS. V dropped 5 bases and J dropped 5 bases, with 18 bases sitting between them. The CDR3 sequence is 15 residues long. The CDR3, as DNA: TGTGCCAGCAGTTCATACGGGAACCCACAGGAGACCCAGTACTTC. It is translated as CASSSYGNPQETQYF.

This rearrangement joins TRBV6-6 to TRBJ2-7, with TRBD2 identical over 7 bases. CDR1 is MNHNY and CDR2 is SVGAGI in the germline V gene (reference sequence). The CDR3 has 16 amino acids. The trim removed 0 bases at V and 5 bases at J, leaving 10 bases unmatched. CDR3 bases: TGTGCCAGCAGTTACTCGCGCGGGAGTTCGTCTGACGAGCAGTACTTC. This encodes CASSYSRGSSSDEQYF.

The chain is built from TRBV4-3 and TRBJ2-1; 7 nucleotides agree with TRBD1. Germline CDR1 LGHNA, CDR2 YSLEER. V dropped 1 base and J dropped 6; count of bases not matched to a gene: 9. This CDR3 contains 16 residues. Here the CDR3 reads CASSQGQGLYGNEQFF. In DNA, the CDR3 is TGCGCCAGCAGCCAAGGACAGGGTCTTTACGGCAATGAGCAGTTCTTC.

CDR3 amino acids: CASSLEDSGRALDTQYF. The CDR3 nucleotides are TGTGCCAGCAGCTTAGAAGATAGCGGGAGGGCTTTAGATACGCAGTATTTT. This chain uses TRBV7-2 with TRBJ2-3, with 11 bases lining up with TRBD2. With 1 base clipped from V and 5 bases from J, the junction kept 8 bases outside the gene matches. CDR3 length: 17 amino acids. Germline CDR1 SGHTA, CDR2 FQGNSA.

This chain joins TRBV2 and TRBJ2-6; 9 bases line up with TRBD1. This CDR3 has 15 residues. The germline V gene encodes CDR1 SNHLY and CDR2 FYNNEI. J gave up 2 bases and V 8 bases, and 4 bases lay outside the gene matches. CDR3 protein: CASAGQGTGANVLTF. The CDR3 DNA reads TGTGCCAGCGCGGGACAGGGCACTGGGGCCAACGTCCTGACTTTC.

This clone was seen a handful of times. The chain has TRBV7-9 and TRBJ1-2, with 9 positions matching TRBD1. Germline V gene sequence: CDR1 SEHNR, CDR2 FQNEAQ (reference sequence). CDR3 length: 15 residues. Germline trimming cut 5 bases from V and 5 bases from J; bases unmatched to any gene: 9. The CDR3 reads CASSPYGTGLYGYTF. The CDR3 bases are TGTGCCAGCAGCCCTTACGGGACAGGGCTGTATGGCTACACCTTC.

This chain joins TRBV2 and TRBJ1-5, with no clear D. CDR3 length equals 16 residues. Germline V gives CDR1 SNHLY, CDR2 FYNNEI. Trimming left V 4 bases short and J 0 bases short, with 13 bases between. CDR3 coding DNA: TGTGCCAGCAGTGCCCAGGCCGACTATAGCAATCAGCCCCAGCATTTT. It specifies CASSAQADYSNQPQHF.

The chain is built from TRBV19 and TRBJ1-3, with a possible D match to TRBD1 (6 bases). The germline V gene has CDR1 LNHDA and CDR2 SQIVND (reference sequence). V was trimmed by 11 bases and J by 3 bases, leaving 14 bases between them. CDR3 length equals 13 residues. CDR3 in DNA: TGTGCCGTTTATGCAGGGGATGGAAACACCATATATTTT. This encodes CAVYAGDGNTIYF.

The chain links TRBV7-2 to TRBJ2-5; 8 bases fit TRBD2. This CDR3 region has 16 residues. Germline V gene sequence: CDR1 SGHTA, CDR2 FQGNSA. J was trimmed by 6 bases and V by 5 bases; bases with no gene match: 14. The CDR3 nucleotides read TGTGCCAGCAGCCCGAACCCGGGCGGGGGGCGAAAGACCCAGTACTTC. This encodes CASSPNPGGGRKTQYF.

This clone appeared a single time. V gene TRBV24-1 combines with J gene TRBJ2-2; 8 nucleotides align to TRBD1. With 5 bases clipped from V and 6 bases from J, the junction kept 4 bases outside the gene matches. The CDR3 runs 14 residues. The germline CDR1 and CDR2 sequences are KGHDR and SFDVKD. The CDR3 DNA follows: TGTGCCACCAGTGGCAGGGGGCGGGCCGGGGAGCTGTTTTTT. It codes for CATSGRGRAGELFF.

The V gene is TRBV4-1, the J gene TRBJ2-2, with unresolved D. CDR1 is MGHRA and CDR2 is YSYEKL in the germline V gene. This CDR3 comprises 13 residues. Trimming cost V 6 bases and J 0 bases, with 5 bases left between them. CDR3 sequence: CASRTANTGELFF. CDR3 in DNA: TGCGCCAGCAGAACAGCGAACACCGGGGAGCTGTTTTTT.

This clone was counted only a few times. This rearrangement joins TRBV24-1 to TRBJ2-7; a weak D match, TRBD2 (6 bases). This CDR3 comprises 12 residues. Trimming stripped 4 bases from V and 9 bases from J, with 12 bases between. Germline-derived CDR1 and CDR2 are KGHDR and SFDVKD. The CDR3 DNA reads TGTGCCACCAGTGAGGTTGGGGGGAGGCAGTACTTC. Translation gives CATSEVGGRQYF.

CDR3 in amino acids: CASSLGLAGGLWLNEQFF. The CDR3 coding sequence is TGTGCCAGCAGCTTAGGACTAGCGGGGGGGCTATGGCTCAATGAGCAGTTCTTC. The chain recombines TRBV7-8 with TRBJ2-1; 14 bases map to TRBD2. CDR1 and CDR2 from the germline V gene are SGHVS and FQNEAQ. The V gene end was trimmed by 1 base and the J gene end by 6 bases; junction bases not matched to a gene: 8. The CDR3 length is 18 residues. The complete variable domain, with remaining parts taken from reference TRBV7-8 and TRBJ2-1, reads GAGVSQSPRYKVAKRGQDVALRCDPISGHVSLFWYQQALGQGPEFLTYFQNEAQLDKSGLPSDRFFAERPEGSVSTLKIQRTQQEDSAVYLCASSLGLAGGLWLNEQFFGPGTRLTVL.

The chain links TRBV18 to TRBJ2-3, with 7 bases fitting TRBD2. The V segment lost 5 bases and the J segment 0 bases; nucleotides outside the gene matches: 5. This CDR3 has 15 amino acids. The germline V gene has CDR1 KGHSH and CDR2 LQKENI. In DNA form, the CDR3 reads TGTGCCAGCTCAGGGAGGGATCAAAGCACAGATACGCAGTATTTT. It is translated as CASSGRDQSTDTQYF.

The CDR3 spells CASSLGPSNTEAFF. The DNA for the CDR3 is TGTGCCAGCAGCTTAGGGCCAAGTAACACTGAAGCTTTCTTT. The V gene is TRBV7-2, the J gene TRBJ1-1; the D is unclear. V was cut by 1 base and J by 2 bases, with 8 bases left in between. The CDR3 runs 14 residues. Germline CDR1 reads SGHTA; CDR2 reads FQGNSA.

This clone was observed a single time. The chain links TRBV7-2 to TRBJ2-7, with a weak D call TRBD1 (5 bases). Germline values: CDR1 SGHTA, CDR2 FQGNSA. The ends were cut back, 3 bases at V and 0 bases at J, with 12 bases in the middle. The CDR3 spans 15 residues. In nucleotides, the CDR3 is TGTGCCAGCAGCTTTCCACAGGCCGACTCCTACGAGCAGTACTTC. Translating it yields CASSFPQADSYEQYF.

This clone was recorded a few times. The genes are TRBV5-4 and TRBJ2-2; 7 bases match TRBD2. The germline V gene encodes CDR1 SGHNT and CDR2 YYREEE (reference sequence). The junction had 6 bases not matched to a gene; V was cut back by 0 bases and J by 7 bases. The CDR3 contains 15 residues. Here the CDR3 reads CASSLVRGVGGELFF. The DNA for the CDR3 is TGTGCCAGCAGCTTGGTTCGGGGGGTCGGCGGGGAGCTGTTTTTT.

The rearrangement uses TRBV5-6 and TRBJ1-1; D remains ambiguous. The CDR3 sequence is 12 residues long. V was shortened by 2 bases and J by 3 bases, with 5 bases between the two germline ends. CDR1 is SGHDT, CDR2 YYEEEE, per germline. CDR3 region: CASSFTDTEAFF. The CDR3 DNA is TGTGCCAGCAGCTTTACGGACACTGAAGCTTTCTTT.

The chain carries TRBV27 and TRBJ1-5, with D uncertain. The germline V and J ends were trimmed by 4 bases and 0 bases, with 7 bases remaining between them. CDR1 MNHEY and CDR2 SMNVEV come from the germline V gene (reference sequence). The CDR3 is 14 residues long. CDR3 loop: CASSSIYSNQPQHF. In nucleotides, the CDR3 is TGTGCCAGCAGTTCAATCTATAGCAATCAGCCCCAGCATTTT.

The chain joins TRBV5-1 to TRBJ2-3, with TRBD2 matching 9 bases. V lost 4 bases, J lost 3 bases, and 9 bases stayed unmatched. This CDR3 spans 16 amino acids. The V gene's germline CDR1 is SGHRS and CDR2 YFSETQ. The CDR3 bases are TGCGCCAGCAGCCCCCGAGGTAGCGGGAGTACAGATACGCAGTATTTT. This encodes CASSPRGSGSTDTQYF.

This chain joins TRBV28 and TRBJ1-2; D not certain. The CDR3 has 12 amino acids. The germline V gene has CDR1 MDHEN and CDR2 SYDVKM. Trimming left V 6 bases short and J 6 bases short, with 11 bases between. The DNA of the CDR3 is TGTGCCAGCAGCCCCCGGGTGCATGGCTACACCTTC. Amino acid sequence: CASSPRVHGYTF.

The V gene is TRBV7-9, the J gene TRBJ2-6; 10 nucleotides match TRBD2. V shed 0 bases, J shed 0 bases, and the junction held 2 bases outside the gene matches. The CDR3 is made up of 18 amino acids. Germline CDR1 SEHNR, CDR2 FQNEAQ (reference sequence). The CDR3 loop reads CASSLASGGYSGANVLTF. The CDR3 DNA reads TGTGCCAGCAGCTTAGCTAGCGGGGGGTACTCTGGGGCCAACGTCCTGACTTTC.

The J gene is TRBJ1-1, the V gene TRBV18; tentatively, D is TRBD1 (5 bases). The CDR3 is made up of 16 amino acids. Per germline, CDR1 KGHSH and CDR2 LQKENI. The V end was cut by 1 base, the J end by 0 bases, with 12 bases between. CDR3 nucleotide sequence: TGTGCCAGCTCACCACTGGGGAAGGGGATGAACACTGAAGCTTTCTTT. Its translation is CASSPLGKGMNTEAFF.

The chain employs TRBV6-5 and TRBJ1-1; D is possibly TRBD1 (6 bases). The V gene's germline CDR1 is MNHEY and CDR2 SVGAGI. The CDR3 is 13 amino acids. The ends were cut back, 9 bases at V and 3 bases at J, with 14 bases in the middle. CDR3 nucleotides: TGTGCCAGTCAGGGGACGGCTTACACTGAAGCTTTCTTT. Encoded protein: CASQGTAYTEAFF.

Here the CDR3 DNA reads TGTGCCAGCAGACCCACAGGGACCCAAGAGACCCAGTACTTC. Translated: CASRPTGTQETQYF. V is TRBV6-5 and J is TRBJ2-5; D is perhaps TRBD1 (6 bases). CDR1 and CDR2 (germline): MNHEY, SVGAGI. V gave up 6 bases and J gave up 1 base, with 12 bases separating them. This CDR3 is built from 14 residues.

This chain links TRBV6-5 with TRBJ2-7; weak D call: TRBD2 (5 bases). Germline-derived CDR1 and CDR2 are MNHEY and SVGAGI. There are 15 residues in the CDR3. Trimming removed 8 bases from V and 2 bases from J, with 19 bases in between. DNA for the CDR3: TGTGCCAGCGGCTTGGGCGGGTTTCTCGCCTACGAGCAGTACTTC. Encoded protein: CASGLGGFLAYEQYF.